The next 20 T cell receptor beta chains were all read from a single sample in a study of blood T cells in healthy people across ages. The authors ran a second PCR of roughly 6 to 12 cycles using a sample-barcoded 5' primer and a J-beta primer mix. One entry per CDR3 protein results from TCRdb running MiXCR on the 5' RACE reads. The top ten clones hold just over 4% of a sample with about 1.5 million distinct CDR3 sequences, approximately 42% of them seen once. Sequences were obtained from blood. Receptor source: a woman younger than 35 in good health.

The chain couples TRBV20-1 to TRBJ2-5; D perhaps matches TRBD2 (6 bases). The DNA end is a closer match to TRBJ2-4, so the J assignment may be wrong. Germline CDR1 DFQATT, CDR2 SNEGSKA (reference sequence). The CDR3 has 12 amino acids. Here the CDR3 DNA reads TGCAGTGCTAGCGCGGGGAAAAACATTCAGTACTTC. Its translation is CSASAGKNIQYF.

This clonotype was observed a handful of times. An end of the junction differs from the germline gene, which may be a read error. The rearrangement uses TRBV4-3 and TRBJ2-1; D unresolved. Germline CDR1 and CDR2: LGHNA and YSLEER. This CDR3 has 17 amino acids. CDR3 protein: CASSQRPPAVSYNEQFF. The CDR3 DNA sequence: TGCGCCAGTAGCCAGAGGCCCCCCGCCGTCTCCTACAATGAGCAGTTCTTC.

As to this clonotype: Germline and junction disagree at one end, which may indicate a read error. DNA of the CDR3: TGTGCCAGCAATGAGGGATTCACAGATACGCGGTATTTT. It translates to CASNEGFTDTRYF. The V and J genes are TRBV12-3 or TRBV12-4 and TRBJ2-3, with D perhaps TRBD2 (5 bases). The CDR3 runs 13 residues.

The chain is built from TRBV5-1 and TRBJ2-1; 9 positions agree with TRBD1. The germline CDR1 and CDR2 sequences are SGHRS and YFSETQ. The CDR3 has 14 residues. J was trimmed by 5 bases and V by 5 bases; bases with no gene match: 5. CDR3 region: CASRARTGDNEQFF. The CDR3, as DNA: TGCGCCAGCAGAGCCAGGACAGGGGACAATGAGCAGTTCTTC.

The rearrangement uses TRBV7-2 and TRBJ1-4; possible D gene TRBD1, 5 bases. Germline V gives CDR1 SGHTA, CDR2 FQGNSA. The CDR3 sequence is 12 residues long. V gave up 6 bases and J gave up 8 bases, with 10 bases separating them. CDR3 nucleotides: TGTGCCAGCAGTCGATCAGGGGAAAAACTGTTTTTT. This codes for CASSRSGEKLFF.

V gene TRBV7-2 combines with J gene TRBJ2-3; 8 bases agree with TRBD1. This CDR3 comprises 16 residues. Losses at the gene ends were 2 bases for V and 4 bases for J; bases not matched to a gene: 8. Germline V gene sequence: CDR1 SGHTA, CDR2 FQGNSA. CDR3 coding DNA: TGTGCCAGCAGCTTACGGCCGGCAGGGGGCTCAGATACGCAGTATTTT. Amino acids: CASSLRPAGGSDTQYF.

As for this clonotype: Relative to the germline gene, one junction end is altered; a read error may explain this. J is TRBJ2-1 and V is TRBV29-1, with a weak D call TRBD2 (6 bases). CDR3 length: 12 amino acids. Germline V gene sequence: CDR1 SQVTM, CDR2 ANQGSEA. Here the CDR3 reads CSHRGSYKEQFF. CDR3 DNA sequence: TGCTCTCACCGGGGGAGCTACAAGGAGCAGTTCTTC.

This chain uses TRBV4-1 with TRBJ2-3, with D hard to call. V was pared by 4 bases and J by 6 bases, with 11 bases between. Germline CDR1 is MGHRA and CDR2 is YSYEKL. The CDR3 runs to 13 residues. The CDR3, as DNA: TGCGCCAGCAGCCTAACTCCATGGGATACGCAGTATTTT. Amino acids: CASSLTPWDTQYF.

The chain is built from TRBV12-3 or TRBV12-4 and TRBJ2-1; a possible D gene is TRBD2 (6 bases). V was trimmed by 8 bases and J by 9 bases, leaving 17 bases between them. The length of the CDR3 is 13 residues. CDR3 residues: CASGRGGLAEQFF. The CDR3 DNA reads as TGTGCCAGCGGAAGAGGAGGGCTGGCTGAGCAGTTCTTC.

The V call is TRBV6-2 or TRBV6-3, the J call TRBJ1-5, with D hard to call. This CDR3 contains 12 residues. Trimming removed 6 bases at V and 5 bases at J, with 8 bases between. Germline CDR1 and CDR2: MNHEY and SVGEGT. The chain's CDR3 is CASRNKDQPQHF. DNA for the CDR3: TGTGCCAGCAGAAATAAAGATCAGCCCCAGCATTTT.

This clonotype was seen a few times. The CDR3 DNA reads as TGTGCCAGCAGCGGGGGACAGGGACAACAAGAGACCCAGTACTTC. Its protein product is CASSGGQGQQETQYF. The rearrangement uses TRBV12-3 or TRBV12-4 and TRBJ2-5, with 9 bases fitting TRBD1. The CDR3 covers 15 residues. Germline trimming cut 6 bases from V and 2 bases from J; bases unmatched to any gene: 7.

The chain uses TRBV29-1 and TRBJ1-2; D is undetermined. Between the trimmed V and J ends, which lost 4 bases and 6 bases, there was a span of 9 bases. Germline V gene data show CDR1 as SQVTM and CDR2 as ANQGSEA. CDR3 length equals 11 residues. The CDR3 here is CSVGGADGYTF. In nucleotides, the CDR3 is TGCAGCGTTGGAGGCGCGGATGGCTACACCTTC.

This chain links TRBV10-3 with TRBJ1-5; a weak D match, TRBD1 (5 bases). V was shortened by 4 bases and J by 2 bases, with 6 bases between the two germline ends. There are 13 residues in the CDR3. Germline V CDR1 and CDR2: ENHRY, SYGVKD. The CDR3 bases are TGTGCCATCAGTGGGGACGGCAATCAGCCCCAGCATTTT. Its protein is CAISGDGNQPQHF.

This clonotype was observed at least ten times. V usage is TRBV25-1 and J usage is TRBJ1-1; 8 bases agree with TRBD1. This CDR3 is built from 16 residues. V lost 6 bases and J lost 4; bases outside the gene matches: 13. Germline CDR1 reads MGHDK; CDR2 reads SYGVNS. The CDR3: CASRDRGQLVGTEAFF. As DNA, the CDR3 is TGTGCCAGCAGAGACAGGGGACAACTCGTGGGCACTGAAGCTTTCTTT. Filled out from reference TRBV25-1 and TRBJ1-1, the complete variable domain reads EADIYQTPRYLVIGTGKKITLECSQTMGHDKMYWYQQDPGMELHLIHYSYGVNSTEKGDLSSESTVSRIRTEHFPLTLESARPSHTSQYLCASRDRGQLVGTEAFFGQGTRLTVV.

The chain is built from TRBV7-2 and TRBJ1-6, with 7 bases lining up with TRBD1. Trimming cost V 2 bases and J 12 bases; bases outside gene matches: 4. The CDR3 is 13 residues long. The germline V gene encodes CDR1 SGHTA and CDR2 FQGNSA. CDR3 residues: CASSLRTGQPLHF. The CDR3 bases are TGTGCCAGCAGCTTAAGGACAGGCCAACCCCTCCACTTT.

The chain uses TRBV29-1 and TRBJ2-3, with D possibly being TRBD1 or TRBD2 (6 bases each). V lost 3 bases and J lost 6, with 10 bases in between. This CDR3 region has 12 residues. The germline V gene has CDR1 SQVTM and CDR2 ANQGSEA. CDR3 DNA sequence: TGCAGCGTTGAGGGGGGCTTGGATACGCAGTATTTT. It translates to CSVEGGLDTQYF.

This chain connects TRBV5-4 to TRBJ2-3; 10 bases match TRBD2. Germline V gene lookup returns CDR1 SGHNT and CDR2 YYREEE (reference sequence). Trimming took 4 bases from V and 10 from J; bases not matched to a gene: 3. The CDR3 covers 12 residues. This chain's CDR3 is CASSPGLAAQYF. CDR3 coding DNA: TGTGCCAGCAGCCCTGGACTAGCGGCGCAGTATTTT.

This clonotype was counted at least ten times. The V and J genes are TRBV29-1 and TRBJ1-2, with D unresolved. The germline gives CDR1 SQVTM, CDR2 ANQGSEA. Trimming stripped 4 bases from V and 7 bases from J, with 10 bases between. The CDR3 is 11 amino acids. Here the CDR3 DNA reads TGCAGCGTTGTTGAGGGTATTGGCTACACCTTC. Protein: CSVVEGIGYTF.

The genes are TRBV20-1 and TRBJ2-5, with D tentatively TRBD1 or TRBD2 (5 bases each). CDR3 length: 15 residues. V lost 6 bases to trimming and J lost 2 bases, with 19 bases between them. Germline V lookup: CDR1 DFQATT, CDR2 SNEGSKA (reference sequence). CDR3 sequence (DNA): TGCAGTGCCAACAAAGGGACCGACGGACAAGAGACCCAGTACTTC. Its protein is CSANKGTDGQETQYF.

A word on this clonotype: A read error may account for a junction end that differs from germline. This sequence joins TRBV7-6 and TRBJ2-3; no definite D call. CDR1 is SGHVS and CDR2 is FNYEAQ in the germline V gene. This CDR3 has 12 amino acids. In nucleotides, the CDR3 is TGTGCCAGCATCTTAGACCGAGATACGCAGTATTTT. Protein product: CASILDRDTQYF.